This T cell receptor (beta chain) was obtained from a study of Ad26.COV2.S vaccination and SARS-CoV-2 variants. Study details: The study gave Ad26.COV2.S intramuscularly, once or twice 56 days apart. Findings of the study overall: Measurement of non-spike TCR breadth gave similar results in vaccine and placebo recipients. Substantial post-vaccination breadth of spike-specific CD8+ and CD4+ T cell responses was reported.

Note on this clone: The antigen is undetermined.

Noted treatment: around 19 received Ad26.COV2.S at low or high dose, single or two shots; five or six received placebo; per-sample allocation not given. Samples were taken on day 63 after the first vaccine or placebo injection. Whoever gave the sample was an adult aged 18-55 years in Boston. Libraries were prepared by immunoSEQ multiplex PCR; TCRdb keeps only in-frame clonotypes and omits some of them. Here the sample spans 430,000 or so clones, roughly 89% being singletons. The sequencing here drew on peripheral blood, taken in a trial of Ad26.COV2.S vaccine versus placebo. The receptor was derived from a person between 18 and 60 years old who received the Ad26.COV2.S COVID-19 vaccine or a placebo.

The CDR3 bases are TGTGCCAGCACTCTTACGGGGGCAGAGACCCAGTACTTC. Its protein is CASTLTGAETQYF. The V and J genes are TRBV7-9 and TRBJ2-5; D tentatively fits TRBD1 or TRBD2 (6 bases each). Germline V gene lookup returns CDR1 SEHNR and CDR2 FQNEAQ (reference sequence). The CDR3 covers 13 residues. V was shortened by 7 bases and J by 4 bases, with 13 bases between the two germline ends.